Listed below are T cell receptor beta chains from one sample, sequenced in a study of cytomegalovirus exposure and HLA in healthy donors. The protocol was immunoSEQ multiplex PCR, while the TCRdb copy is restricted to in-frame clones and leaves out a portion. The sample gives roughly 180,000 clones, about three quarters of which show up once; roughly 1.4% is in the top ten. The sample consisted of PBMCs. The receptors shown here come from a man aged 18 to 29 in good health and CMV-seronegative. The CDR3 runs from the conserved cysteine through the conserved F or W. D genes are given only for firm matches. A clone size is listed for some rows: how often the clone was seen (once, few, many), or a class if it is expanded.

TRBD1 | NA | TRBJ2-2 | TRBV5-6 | TGTGCCAGCAGCTTGTATTTGGACAGGGCTTACACCGGGGAGCTGTTTTTT | CASSLYLDRAYTGELFF
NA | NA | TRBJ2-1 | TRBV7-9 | TGTGCCAGCAGCTCGGGCCCCCTGTGGAGGAATGAGCAGTTCTTC | CASSSGPLWRNEQFF
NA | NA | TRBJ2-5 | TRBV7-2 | TGTGCCAGCAGCCTCAGGCAGACCCAGTACTTC | CASSLRQTQYF
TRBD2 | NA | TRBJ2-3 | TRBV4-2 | TGTGCCAGCAGCCAGCAGTTAGCGGGGGGAGGCGCCGATACGCAGTATTTT | CASSQQLAGGGADTQYF
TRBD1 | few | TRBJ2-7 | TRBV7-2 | TGTGCCAGCAGCTTTAGGGAACAGGGGGCGCGAGAGCAGTACTTC | CASSFREQGAREQYF
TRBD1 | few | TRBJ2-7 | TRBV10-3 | TGTGCCATCTGGGGACAGGGCTACGAGCAGTACTTC | CAIWGQGYEQYF
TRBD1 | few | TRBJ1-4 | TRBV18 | TGTGCCAGCTCGGCGCCGGGACAGGAAGGAAAACTGTTTTTT | CASSAPGQEGKLFF
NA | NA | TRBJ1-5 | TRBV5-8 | TGTGCCAGCAGCTTGGTCCCCCGGCCCCAGCATTTT | CASSLVPRPQHF
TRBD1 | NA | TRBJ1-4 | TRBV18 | TGTGCCAGCTCACCACAGGAGGGGGCCAATGAAAAACTGTTTTTT | CASSPQEGANEKLFF
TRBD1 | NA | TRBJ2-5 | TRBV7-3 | TGTGCCAGCAGCGTACACAGGGGGCCCGGAGAGACCCAGTACTTC | CASSVHRGPGETQYF
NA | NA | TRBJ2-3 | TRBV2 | TGTGCCAGCAGAAAAGAGGGGGGCACAGATACGCAGTATTTT | CASRKEGGTDTQYF
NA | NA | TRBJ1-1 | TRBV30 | TGTGCCTGGGGGCTTGGAGGCACTGAAGCTTTCTTT | CAWGLGGTEAFF
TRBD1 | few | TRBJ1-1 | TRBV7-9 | TGTGCCAGCAGCTTACAGGGGGAGAACACTGAAGCTTTCTTT | CASSLQGENTEAFF
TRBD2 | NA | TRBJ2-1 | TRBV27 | TGTGCCAGCAGTTTTAGTAGCGGGAGGGCCAATGAGCAGTTCTTC | CASSFSSGRANEQFF
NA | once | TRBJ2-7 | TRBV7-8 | TGTGCCAGCAGCTTAGAATACATCTCCTACGAGCAGTACTTC | CASSLEYISYEQYF
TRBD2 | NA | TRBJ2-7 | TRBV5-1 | TGCGCCAGCAGCCCCGAAGGCGGGAGGTGGGACGAGCAGTACTTC | CASSPEGGRWDEQYF
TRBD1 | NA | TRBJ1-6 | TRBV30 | TGTGCCTGGGGAGGACAGGGGAGTTCACCCCTCCACTTT | CAWGGQGSSPLHF
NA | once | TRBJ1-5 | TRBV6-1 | TGTGCCAGCAGTGTCACAGTCAATCAGCCCCAGCATTTT | CASSVTVNQPQHF
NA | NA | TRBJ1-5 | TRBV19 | TGTGCCAGTAGTCCAATACAGGGAGAGGGGAATCAGCCCCAGCATTTT | CASSPIQGEGNQPQHF
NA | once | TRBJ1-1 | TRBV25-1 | TGTGCCAGCAGTGAACCCACCCACCAGGGCGGCACTGAAGCTTTCTTT | CASSEPTHQGGTEAFF
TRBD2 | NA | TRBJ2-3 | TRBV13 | TGTGCCAGCAGCTCCCGACTAGCGGGGGGGCTCGATACGCAGTATTTT | CASSSRLAGGLDTQYF
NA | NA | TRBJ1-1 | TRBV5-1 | TGCGCCAGCAGCTTGGGGTCAGGGTCGGGGAACACTGAAGCTTTCTTT | CASSLGSGSGNTEAFF
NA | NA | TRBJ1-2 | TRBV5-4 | TGTGCCAGCAGCTTTGGAGAGCGGAACTATGGCTACACCTTC | CASSFGERNYGYTF
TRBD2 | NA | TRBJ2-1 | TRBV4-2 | TGTGCCAGCAGCCAACCCGGACTAGCGGGAGCTATGGGTGAGCAGTTCTTC | CASSQPGLAGAMGEQFF
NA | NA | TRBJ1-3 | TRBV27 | TGTGCCAGCAGTTTATCGCCGGGGGCTGGAAACACCATATATTTT | CASSLSPGAGNTIYF
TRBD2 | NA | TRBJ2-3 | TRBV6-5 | TGTGCCAGCAGTCGGGGGGGCACGGCAGATACGCAGTATTTT | CASSRGGTADTQYF
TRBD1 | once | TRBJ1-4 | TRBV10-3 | TGTGCCATCAGGTCAGGGGGATCTAATGAAAAACTGTTTTTT | CAIRSGGSNEKLFF
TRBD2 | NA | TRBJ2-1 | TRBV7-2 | TGTGCCAGCAGCAAGACTAGCTCGGCGGACAATGAGCAGTTCTTC | CASSKTSSADNEQFF
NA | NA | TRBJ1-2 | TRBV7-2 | TGTGCCAGCAGCTTTTCGCAGGGCTTCTATGGCTACACCTTC | CASSFSQGFYGYTF
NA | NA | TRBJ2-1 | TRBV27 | TGTGCCAGCACCCCCGGGGCGGGGACCTACAATGAGCAGTTCTTC | CASTPGAGTYNEQFF
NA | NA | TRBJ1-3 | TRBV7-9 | TGTGCCAGCAGCCCACCCGTGTGGGGCTACTCTGGAAACACCATATATTTT | CASSPPVWGYSGNTIYF
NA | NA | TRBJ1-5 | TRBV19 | TGTGCCAGTAGTATTCAGGGTCGGGGCAATCAGCCCCAGCATTTT | CASSIQGRGNQPQHF
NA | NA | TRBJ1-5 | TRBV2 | TGTGCCAGCAGTCCCCAGGCGCTCAATCAGCCCCAGCATTTT | CASSPQALNQPQHF
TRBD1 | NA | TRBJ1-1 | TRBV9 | TGTGCCAGCAGCGGAAAGACAGGGGACACTGAAGCTTTCTTT | CASSGKTGDTEAFF
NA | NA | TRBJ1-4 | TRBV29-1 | TGCAGCGTTGAGTCCGGGACACCTAATGAAAAACTGTTTTTT | CSVESGTPNEKLFF
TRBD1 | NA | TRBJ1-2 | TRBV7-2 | TGTGCCAGCAGCTTAGGACAGGGGCTTTCCTATGGCTACACCTTC | CASSLGQGLSYGYTF
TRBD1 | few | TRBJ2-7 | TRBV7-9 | TGTGCCAGCAGCGATTCTGATTCCGGGACAGCTTCCTACGAGCAGTACTTC | CASSDSDSGTASYEQYF
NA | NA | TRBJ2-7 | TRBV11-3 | TGTGCCAGCAGCTCAGGACAGGGCGGGGGATACGAGCAGTACTTC | CASSSGQGGGYEQYF
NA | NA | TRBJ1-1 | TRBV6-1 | TGTGCCAGCAGTGTAGGGACACAGAACACTGAAGCTTTCTTT | CASSVGTQNTEAFF
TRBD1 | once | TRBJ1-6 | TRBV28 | TGTGCCAGCATCCCGACAGGGTTTAATTCACCCCTCCACTTT | CASIPTGFNSPLHF
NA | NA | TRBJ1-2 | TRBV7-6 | TGTGCCAGCAGCTCTACAGCCAATTCTTTCTATGGCTACACCTTC | CASSSTANSFYGYTF
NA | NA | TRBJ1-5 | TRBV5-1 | TGCGCCAGCAGCTGGGCCTCGGGGAGCAATCAGCCCCAGCATTTT | CASSWASGSNQPQHF
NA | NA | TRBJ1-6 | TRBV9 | TGTGCCAGCAGCGTCACTCCAGGGTCCAATTCACCCCTCCACTTT | CASSVTPGSNSPLHF
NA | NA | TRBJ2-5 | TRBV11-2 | TGTGCCAGCAGCCAAGAGAGCGGTGGAGAGACCCAGTACTTC | CASSQESGGETQYF
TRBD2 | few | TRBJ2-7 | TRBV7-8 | TGTGCCAGCAGCTTACTAGCGGGGGACGCCTACGAGCAGTACTTC | CASSLLAGDAYEQYF
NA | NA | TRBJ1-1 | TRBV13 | TGTGCCAGCAGCTTAGAGGGTTTGGCAGGGGAGAACACTGAAGCTTTCTTT | CASSLEGLAGENTEAFF
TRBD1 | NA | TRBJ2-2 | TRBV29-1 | TGCAGCGTTGAGCTGACAGGGGTTGGCACCGGGGAGCTGTTTTTT | CSVELTGVGTGELFF
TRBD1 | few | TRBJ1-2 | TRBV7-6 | TGTGCCAGCAGCTTAGAAGACAGGGTGCTTCTTCATCCCGGCTACACCTTC | CASSLEDRVLLHPGYTF
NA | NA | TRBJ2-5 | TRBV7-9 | TGTGCCAGCAGCTTAGCGCTAGACAGAGAGACCCAGTACTTC | CASSLALDRETQYF
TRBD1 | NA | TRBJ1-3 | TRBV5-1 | TGCGCCAGCAGCTTGGCTGCAGGGGGCGAAAACACCATATATTTT | CASSLAAGGENTIYF
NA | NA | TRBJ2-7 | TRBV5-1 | TGCGCCAGCAGCTCGGGGAATCAGGTTTTAGCCCCTGAGCAGTACTTC | CASSSGNQVLAPEQYF
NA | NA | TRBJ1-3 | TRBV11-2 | TGTGCCAGCAGCTTCGGGGTATCGGGAAACACCATATATTTT | CASSFGVSGNTIYF
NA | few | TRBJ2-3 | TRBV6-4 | TGTGCCAGCAGTGACGGTCTTAGCGGTGGAGATACGCAGTATTTT | CASSDGLSGGDTQYF
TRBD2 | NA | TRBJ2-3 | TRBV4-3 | TGCGCCAGCAGCCTAGCGGGGGGGCTTGCTGGAGATACGCAGTATTTT | CASSLAGGLAGDTQYF
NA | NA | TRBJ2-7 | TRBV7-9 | TGTTCCAGCAGCTTAGTCGGGACACCCTACGAGCAGTACTTC | CSSSLVGTPYEQYF
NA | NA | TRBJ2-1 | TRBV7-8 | TGTGCCAGCGGAGAGGGAGGGGGGGGTTTCAAGTTCTTC | CASGEGGGGFKFF
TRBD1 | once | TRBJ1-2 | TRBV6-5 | TGTGCCAGCAGTCCCCGGGACAGGGTATGTGGCTACACCTTC | CASSPRDRVCGYTF
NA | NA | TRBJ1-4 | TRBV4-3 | TGCGCCAGCAGCCCCACCGGGGAGTCAACTAATGAAAAACTGTTTTTT | CASSPTGESTNEKLFF
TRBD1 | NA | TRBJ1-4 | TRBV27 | TGTGCCAGCAGTTCGTGGGACAGGGCGGATAATGAAAAACTGTTTTTT | CASSSWDRADNEKLFF
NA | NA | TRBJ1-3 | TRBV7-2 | TGTGCCAGCAGCTTAGTTCCGGGTGATGGAAACACCATATATTTT | CASSLVPGDGNTIYF